One T cell receptor (beta chain) is described in this entry. Antigen unknown. Germline CDR1 MNHEY, CDR2 SVGAGI. This CDR3 has 19 residues. 5' RACE with UMI labels generated the TRB cDNA libraries. No DNA is given; TCRdb re-called the 5' RACE reads and lists each CDR3 protein once. Its table lists approximately 47,000 distinct CDR3 sequences. The source of the sample is a study of CXCR3-negative and CXCR3-positive naive CD8 T cells. Study-wide points: Naive CXCR3-negative cells resembled naive CXCR3-positive cells in TRBV-TRBJ usage; memory cells differed. Naive subsets had comparable surface CD5, so TRB CDR3 properties gauged TCR strength. Relative to CXCR3-negative naive cells, CXCR3-positive naive cells had more hydrophobic TRB CDR3s.

Naive cells were sorted as CD45RO-, CCR7+, CD27+ and CD95-. Sequencing was carried out using naive CXCR3- CD8+ T cells from blood. This sample's subset: CD45RO-CCR7+CD27+CD95- naive CD8+ T cells lacking CXCR3 (TNR3-). The V gene is TRBV6-5, the J gene TRBJ2-2; TCRdb names TRBD2, which stays unverified in the absence of DNA. This receptor was taken from a human donor in good health. Some clones in this sample may be carry-over from other donors' samples. CDR3 loop: CASSYSPTRTSGNTGELFF.